This TCR beta chain was captured by sequencing in a study of OX40 agonist ivuxolimab in advanced cancers. Whole-study findings and limits: Expanded clones belonging to CD8+ T cells outnumbered, on average, those of CD4+. CD4+ and CD8+ T cells in blood underwent clonal expansion by week 6 at 0.1 to 3.0 mg/kg. Which antigen the expanded peripheral T cells recognized is unknown.

Sequenced by immunoSEQ multiplex PCR; TCRdb stores in-frame clones only, minus some. The data contain roughly 56,000 clones, 85% to 90% of them singletons. This CDR3 is built from 14 residues. Germline CDR1 GTSNPN, CDR2 SVGIG (reference sequence). V was cut by 0 bases and J by 8 bases, with 16 bases left in between. Details on this clone: Antigen specificity is unknown.

This receptor was identified in an adult with an advanced solid tumor such as melanoma, head and neck, liver or kidney cancer. The chain is built from TRBV30 and TRBJ1-2; unclear D gene. This material consisted of CD4+ or CD8+ T cells sorted from blood, taken in a trial of the OX40 agonist ivuxolimab. In nucleotides, the CDR3 is TGTGCCTGGAGTGTAGGCAGGCAGTCTTTCGGCTACACCTTC. Translated, it gives CAWSVGRQSFGYTF.